This is a list of T cell receptor beta chains from one sample in a study of human T cells and chemical hapten exposure. Via MiXCR, TCRdb re-called the RACE reads, giving one row per CDR3 protein. This sample has about 80,000 distinct CDR3 sequences; roughly 11% occur once, and the top ten carry around 1.4%. The source material was whole blood, sampled in connection with sensitization to the hapten diphenylcyclopropenone (DPC). The receptors stem from a man between 18 and 29 years old with alopecia areata. Some clones in this sample may be carry-over from other donors' samples. Each CDR3 is given with its conserved first and last residue. The D gene is left open where the match is weak. Only some rows state a clone size, as once, few, many or a class for expanded clones.

cdr3_nt: TGTGCCAGCAGCTTGGACAGGGACTATGGCTACACCTTC
cdr3_aa: CASSLDRDYGYTF
d_call: -
clone_size: many
j_call: TRBJ1-2
v_call: TRBV5-7

cdr3_nt: TGTGCCAGCAGCTTAGCGCGCCAGGGTGGCCAGCCCCAGCATTTT
cdr3_aa: CASSLARQGGQPQHF
d_call: -
clone_size: -
j_call: TRBJ1-5
v_call: TRBV7-2

cdr3_nt: TGTGCCAGCAGCCCGACAGGGACTGGAAACACCATATATTTT
cdr3_aa: CASSPTGTGNTIYF
d_call: TRBD1
clone_size: many
j_call: TRBJ1-3
v_call: TRBV11-2

cdr3_nt: TGTGCCAGCAGCCAACCTACGATGTGGTGGGGTTTGGCCAAAAACATTCAGTACTTC
cdr3_aa: CASSQPTMWWGLAKNIQYF
d_call: -
clone_size: many
j_call: TRBJ2-4
v_call: TRBV11-2

cdr3_nt: TGCGCCAGCAGCTTGGCTCCGGGGGCAAACACAGATACGCAGTATTTT
cdr3_aa: CASSLAPGANTDTQYF
d_call: -
clone_size: few
j_call: TRBJ2-3
v_call: TRBV5-1

cdr3_nt: TGTGCCAGCAGTTCCGATAGACAGGGGATCACTAATGAAAAACTGTTTTTT
cdr3_aa: CASSSDRQGITNEKLFF
d_call: TRBD1
clone_size: -
j_call: TRBJ1-4
v_call: TRBV2

cdr3_nt: TGTGCCAGCAGCCAAAGGTATTCGACGGGGCGAGGCTATGGCTACACCTTC
cdr3_aa: CASSQRYSTGRGYGYTF
d_call: -
clone_size: few
j_call: TRBJ1-2
v_call: TRBV21-1

cdr3_nt: TGTGCCAGCAGGGCCACTAGCGGGGTCAGTATTTACAATGAGCAGTTCTTC
cdr3_aa: CASRATSGVSIYNEQFF
d_call: TRBD2
clone_size: -
j_call: TRBJ2-1
v_call: TRBV2

cdr3_nt: TGTGCCACCAGTGATTTGTGGACAGGGAACACCGGGGAGCTGTTTTTT
cdr3_aa: CATSDLWTGNTGELFF
d_call: TRBD1
clone_size: many
j_call: TRBJ2-2
v_call: TRBV24-1

cdr3_nt: TGTGCCAGCAGCTCGTCGGGGGGAGATGAAAAACTGTTTTTT
cdr3_aa: CASSSSGGDEKLFF
d_call: -
clone_size: many
j_call: TRBJ1-4
v_call: TRBV7-9

cdr3_nt: TGTGCCAGCAGTTTAGGCAGGGGGGGAGCTGAAGCTTTCTTT
cdr3_aa: CASSLGRGGAEAFF
d_call: TRBD1
clone_size: -
j_call: TRBJ1-1
v_call: TRBV12-3/TRBV12-4

cdr3_nt: TGTGCCAGCAGCCTTGGGACAGGGGGCCTCTCTGAAGCTTTCTTT
cdr3_aa: CASSLGTGGLSEAFF
d_call: TRBD1
clone_size: -
j_call: TRBJ1-1
v_call: TRBV5-5

cdr3_nt: TGTGCCAGCTTAAAACCGGGAGCCAACACTGAAGCTTTCTTT
cdr3_aa: CASLKPGANTEAFF
d_call: -
clone_size: few
j_call: TRBJ1-1
v_call: TRBV18

cdr3_nt: TGTGCCAGCAGCTTATATTCCCGGGAAGAGCAGTTCTTC
cdr3_aa: CASSLYSREEQFF
d_call: -
clone_size: many
j_call: TRBJ2-1
v_call: TRBV7-3

cdr3_nt: TGTGCCAGCAGCGTAGAGGGACAGAGGACCGGGGAGCTGTTTTTT
cdr3_aa: CASSVEGQRTGELFF
d_call: TRBD1
clone_size: few
j_call: TRBJ2-2
v_call: TRBV9

cdr3_nt: TGTGCCAGCAGTTACAGGGGCTACGAGCAGTACTTC
cdr3_aa: CASSYRGYEQYF
d_call: -
clone_size: many
j_call: TRBJ2-7
v_call: TRBV6-2/TRBV6-3

cdr3_nt: TGTGCCAGCAGCAAAAAAGGACAGCGTAATGAAAAACTGTTTTTT
cdr3_aa: CASSKKGQRNEKLFF
d_call: -
clone_size: few
j_call: TRBJ1-4
v_call: TRBV11-2

cdr3_nt: TGTGCCAGCACCCCGCGGGGGGGAACCTACAATGAGCAGTTCTTC
cdr3_aa: CASTPRGGTYNEQFF
d_call: TRBD2
clone_size: few
j_call: TRBJ2-1
v_call: TRBV7-2

cdr3_nt: TGTGCCAGCAGCCAAGAAGAAGGGTTTCAGCCCCAGCATTTT
cdr3_aa: CASSQEEGFQPQHF
d_call: -
clone_size: many
j_call: TRBJ1-5
v_call: TRBV14

cdr3_nt: TGTGCCAGCAGCTTGGGTCTGGGATCCACTGAAGCTTTCTTT
cdr3_aa: CASSLGLGSTEAFF
d_call: -
clone_size: few
j_call: TRBJ1-1
v_call: TRBV7-8

cdr3_nt: TGTGCCAGCAGATCCCGAAACTATGGCTACACCTTC
cdr3_aa: CASRSRNYGYTF
d_call: -
clone_size: -
j_call: TRBJ1-2
v_call: TRBV6-5

cdr3_nt: TGCAGTGCTAGAGGGGCAGTTATGAACACTGAAGCTTTCTTT
cdr3_aa: CSARGAVMNTEAFF
d_call: -
clone_size: many
j_call: TRBJ1-1
v_call: TRBV20-1

cdr3_nt: TGTGCCAGCAGAATCCAGGCCGGGGAGCTGTTTTTT
cdr3_aa: CASRIQAGELFF
d_call: -
clone_size: many
j_call: TRBJ2-2
v_call: TRBV6-5

cdr3_nt: TGTGCCAGCAGCCAGGACAGGGGATCGGATACGCAGTATTTT
cdr3_aa: CASSQDRGSDTQYF
d_call: TRBD1
clone_size: few
j_call: TRBJ2-3
v_call: TRBV11-2

cdr3_nt: TGTGCCAGCACGGAGCTCCTTCTTACTCCCATGAACACTGAAGCTTTCTTT
cdr3_aa: CASTELLLTPMNTEAFF
d_call: -
clone_size: few
j_call: TRBJ1-1
v_call: TRBV13

cdr3_nt: TGTGCCAGCAGCCTCCACCCCGACAGGCGTAATCGGGCCGCTAATGAAAAACTGTTTTTT
cdr3_aa: CASSLHPDRRNRAANEKLFF
d_call: -
clone_size: -
j_call: TRBJ1-4
v_call: TRBV7-2

cdr3_nt: TGCAGTGCTATAGGCAGACCAACCTACGAGCAGTACTTC
cdr3_aa: CSAIGRPTYEQYF
d_call: -
clone_size: few
j_call: TRBJ2-7
v_call: TRBV20-1

cdr3_nt: TGTGCCATCAGTGAGTTTTCAGGGTATGGCTACACCTTC
cdr3_aa: CAISEFSGYGYTF
d_call: -
clone_size: -
j_call: TRBJ1-2
v_call: TRBV10-3

cdr3_nt: TGTGCCAGCAGCACCGACAGTTTCCCCTGGACCCAGTACTTC
cdr3_aa: CASSTDSFPWTQYF
d_call: -
clone_size: few
j_call: TRBJ2-5
v_call: TRBV7-9

cdr3_nt: TGTGCCAGCAGCTCAGGGATCGTGGAGACCCAGTACTTC
cdr3_aa: CASSSGIVETQYF
d_call: -
clone_size: -
j_call: TRBJ2-5
v_call: TRBV7-6

cdr3_nt: TGTGCCAGCAGCTTGGGAGGGACGTTTATTCAAGAGACCCAGTACTTC
cdr3_aa: CASSLGGTFIQETQYF
d_call: -
clone_size: -
j_call: TRBJ2-5
v_call: TRBV5-4

cdr3_nt: TGTGCCAGCAGCGAGGACATCCGGGCTTTCTTT
cdr3_aa: CASSEDIRAFF
d_call: -
clone_size: many
j_call: TRBJ1-1
v_call: TRBV7-8

cdr3_nt: TGCGCCAGCAGCCACACAGAGGGGGGGCGACAAGATACGCAGTATTTT
cdr3_aa: CASSHTEGGRQDTQYF
d_call: -
clone_size: many
j_call: TRBJ2-3
v_call: TRBV5-1

cdr3_nt: TGTGCCAGCAGCGGACAGGGTATAATTCAGCCCCAGCATTTT
cdr3_aa: CASSGQGIIQPQHF
d_call: TRBD1
clone_size: many
j_call: TRBJ1-5
v_call: TRBV6-6

cdr3_nt: TGCGCCAGCAGCCAAGATAACGCAGGGGGCACCGGGGAGCTGTTTTTT
cdr3_aa: CASSQDNAGGTGELFF
d_call: TRBD1
clone_size: many
j_call: TRBJ2-2
v_call: TRBV4-3

cdr3_nt: TGTGCCAGCACTCCCGGACAGGGCAGGGCAGAGACCCAGTACTTC
cdr3_aa: CASTPGQGRAETQYF
d_call: TRBD1
clone_size: few
j_call: TRBJ2-5
v_call: TRBV6-4

cdr3_nt: TGCGCCAGCAGTGAGTCGCAACGGCTCGGAGAAAAACTGTTTTTT
cdr3_aa: CASSESQRLGEKLFF
d_call: -
clone_size: -
j_call: TRBJ1-4
v_call: TRBV10-1

cdr3_nt: TGCGCCAGCAGCCAGATACGGGGGGACGGCACAGATACGCAGTATTTT
cdr3_aa: CASSQIRGDGTDTQYF
d_call: TRBD2
clone_size: -
j_call: TRBJ2-3
v_call: TRBV4-3

cdr3_nt: TGCAGTCCGAAACCCTGGAAGGGGGCCGGCTACACCTTC
cdr3_aa: CSPKPWKGAGYTF
d_call: TRBD1
clone_size: many
j_call: TRBJ1-2
v_call: TRBV20-1

cdr3_nt: TGCGCCAGCAGTCGGCTTCTCCCGAACACTGAAGCTTTCTTT
cdr3_aa: CASSRLLPNTEAFF
d_call: -
clone_size: few
j_call: TRBJ1-1
v_call: TRBV23-1

cdr3_nt: TGCAGCGCTGGACAGCCACCTAATGAAAAACTGTTTTTT
cdr3_aa: CSAGQPPNEKLFF
d_call: -
clone_size: -
j_call: TRBJ1-4
v_call: TRBV29-1

cdr3_nt: TGTGCCAGCCCCTTGAAGGGGTTCACGAACACTGAAGCTCTCTTT
cdr3_aa: CASPLKGFTNTEALF
d_call: -
clone_size: -
j_call: TRBJ1-1
v_call: TRBV6-1

cdr3_nt: TGTGCCAGCAGCTTAGTAGGGCAGGGCACAGATACGCAGTATTTT
cdr3_aa: CASSLVGQGTDTQYF
d_call: -
clone_size: many
j_call: TRBJ2-3
v_call: TRBV7-2

cdr3_nt: TGTGCCAGTAGTATAGAGGCAGTGGCGTATAGCAATCAGCCCCAGCATTTT
cdr3_aa: CASSIEAVAYSNQPQHF
d_call: -
clone_size: -
j_call: TRBJ1-5
v_call: TRBV19

cdr3_nt: TGTGCCAGCAGCTTAGTTTCCTCCTACGAGCAGTACTTC
cdr3_aa: CASSLVSSYEQYF
d_call: -
clone_size: -
j_call: TRBJ2-7
v_call: TRBV7-2

cdr3_nt: TGTGCCAGCAGCTTATCCACATCCGGGGGAGAGACCCAGTACTTC
cdr3_aa: CASSLSTSGGETQYF
d_call: -
clone_size: -
j_call: TRBJ2-5
v_call: TRBV7-7

cdr3_nt: TGTGCCACCAGTGATGGCGGGGCGAACAGGGCCCGCTCCTACGAGCAGTACTTC
cdr3_aa: CATSDGGANRARSYEQYF
d_call: -
clone_size: many
j_call: TRBJ2-7
v_call: TRBV24-1

cdr3_nt: TGTGCCAGCAGTTACTCGTTGGCCAAGAGGAGAGGCTACACCTTC
cdr3_aa: CASSYSLAKRRGYTF
d_call: -
clone_size: many
j_call: TRBJ1-2
v_call: TRBV6-2/TRBV6-3

cdr3_nt: TGTGCCAGCAGCCAAGGCACGGACATAGCCTACAATGAGCAGTTCTTC
cdr3_aa: CASSQGTDIAYNEQFF
d_call: -
clone_size: many
j_call: TRBJ2-1
v_call: TRBV4-2

cdr3_nt: TGTGCCAGCAGCGTATCTGGTGAAAAACTGTTTTTT
cdr3_aa: CASSVSGEKLFF
d_call: -
clone_size: -
j_call: TRBJ1-4
v_call: TRBV9

cdr3_nt: TGCGCCAGCAGCTTGCATTCCGGGACAGCAAACACTGAAGCTTTCTTT
cdr3_aa: CASSLHSGTANTEAFF
d_call: TRBD1
clone_size: many
j_call: TRBJ1-1
v_call: TRBV5-1

cdr3_nt: TGTGCCAGCAGCCCGGCGGGGACTCGAAATCAGCCCCAGCATTTT
cdr3_aa: CASSPAGTRNQPQHF
d_call: -
clone_size: many
j_call: TRBJ1-5
v_call: TRBV7-9

cdr3_nt: TGTGCCAGCAGCCTTCAGGGTGTTGCTGGAAACACCATATATTTT
cdr3_aa: CASSLQGVAGNTIYF
d_call: -
clone_size: many
j_call: TRBJ1-3
v_call: TRBV7-9

cdr3_nt: TGTGTCAGCAGCTTACGGGACATGGATTCACCCCTCCACTTT
cdr3_aa: CVSSLRDMDSPLHF
d_call: -
clone_size: once
j_call: TRBJ1-6
v_call: TRBV11-2

cdr3_nt: TGTGCCAGTAGTATAGACAGGCTCAATCAGCCCCAGCATTTT
cdr3_aa: CASSIDRLNQPQHF
d_call: -
clone_size: -
j_call: TRBJ1-5
v_call: TRBV19

cdr3_nt: TGCAGCGTTGGTGACGGATCGGTGCGGGGCTACACCTTC
cdr3_aa: CSVGDGSVRGYTF
d_call: -
clone_size: many
j_call: TRBJ1-2
v_call: TRBV29-1